The rows below give T cell receptor beta chains drawn from one sample of a study of cytotoxic CD8 clonotypes in ibrutinib-treated CLL. Sequencing used immunoSEQ multiplex PCR; TCRdb keeps in-frame clones, though not all of them. The sample holds 150,000 or so clones, about 84% seen once. The source material was PBMCs, sampled after 24 months of ibrutinib treatment. The receptors stem from a human donor with chronic lymphocytic leukemia. Each CDR3 is given without its conserved first and last residue. D genes are given only for firm matches.

j_gene: TRBJ2-3
d_gene: NA
v_gene: TRBV18
CDR3aa: ASSPDTDTQY

j_gene: TRBJ1-4
d_gene: TRBD1
v_gene: TRBV5-4
CDR3aa: ASSATGGNEKLF

j_gene: TRBJ2-2
d_gene: TRBD2
v_gene: TRBV4-1
CDR3aa: ASSQAPGGIPGGSTNTGELF

j_gene: TRBJ1-1
d_gene: NA
v_gene: TRBV5-6
CDR3aa: ASSHETGVIGTEAF

j_gene: TRBJ2-7
d_gene: TRBD2
v_gene: TRBV7-2
CDR3aa: ASSRGGSALEQY

j_gene: TRBJ2-7
d_gene: TRBD2
v_gene: TRBV7-2
CDR3aa: ASSPWTSGRSYEQY

j_gene: TRBJ2-5
d_gene: TRBD2
v_gene: TRBV7-9
CDR3aa: ASSLDRLAGALRETQY

j_gene: TRBJ2-3
d_gene: NA
v_gene: TRBV12-5
CDR3aa: ASGPSLLTDTQY

j_gene: TRBJ1-2
d_gene: TRBD1
v_gene: TRBV19
CDR3aa: ASSIGTGGFRIYGYT

j_gene: TRBJ2-2
d_gene: TRBD1
v_gene: TRBV6-5
CDR3aa: ASSTHRGTGELF

j_gene: TRBJ1-1
d_gene: TRBD1
v_gene: TRBV28
CDR3aa: ASSFGDRVTEAF

j_gene: TRBJ1-5
d_gene: NA
v_gene: TRBV20-1
CDR3aa: SARVGQPQH

j_gene: TRBJ2-7
d_gene: TRBD1
v_gene: TRBV5-8
CDR3aa: ASSLTNRGEQY

j_gene: TRBJ1-1
d_gene: NA
v_gene: TRBV7-2
CDR3aa: ASSLGRPNLEAF

j_gene: TRBJ1-2
d_gene: NA
v_gene: TRBV27
CDR3aa: ASSLSPAGEEGYGYT

j_gene: TRBJ2-7
d_gene: TRBD1
v_gene: TRBV10-3
CDR3aa: AINLSRDRGTYEQY

j_gene: TRBJ1-2
d_gene: NA
v_gene: TRBV30
CDR3aa: AWTRGHSYGYT

j_gene: TRBJ2-2
d_gene: NA
v_gene: TRBV6-6
CDR3aa: ASSPDVAGELF

j_gene: TRBJ1-5
d_gene: NA
v_gene: TRBV27
CDR3aa: ASSLMGARNQPQH

j_gene: TRBJ2-7
d_gene: NA
v_gene: TRBV28
CDR3aa: ASSLYGGVTYEQY

j_gene: TRBJ2-7
d_gene: NA
v_gene: TRBV19
CDR3aa: ASSHQPGLAPRGQY

j_gene: TRBJ2-5
d_gene: NA
v_gene: TRBV5-1
CDR3aa: ASSLASGETQY

j_gene: TRBJ2-7
d_gene: NA
v_gene: TRBV4-3
CDR3aa: ASSQGTAAYEQY

j_gene: TRBJ2-7
d_gene: NA
v_gene: TRBV27
CDR3aa: ASSFRRITAYEQY

j_gene: TRBJ2-3
d_gene: NA
v_gene: TRBV7-9
CDR3aa: ASSLTGTDTQY

j_gene: TRBJ2-7
d_gene: NA
v_gene: TRBV5-1
CDR3aa: ASSDLRGSHEQY

j_gene: TRBJ1-1
d_gene: NA
v_gene: TRBV2
CDR3aa: ASSDRNTEAF

j_gene: TRBJ1-1
d_gene: NA
v_gene: TRBV29-1
CDR3aa: SSSQGSTEAF

j_gene: TRBJ1-2
d_gene: TRBD1
v_gene: TRBV19
CDR3aa: ASTRDRGPYGYT

j_gene: TRBJ2-7
d_gene: TRBD1
v_gene: TRBV5-1
CDR3aa: ASSLVWTGTSYEQY

j_gene: TRBJ2-3
d_gene: NA
v_gene: TRBV29-1
CDR3aa: SVVQQTTDTQY

j_gene: TRBJ2-1
d_gene: NA
v_gene: TRBV7-9
CDR3aa: ASREIRGSYNEQF

j_gene: TRBJ1-2
d_gene: NA
v_gene: TRBV7-9
CDR3aa: ASSSSRAPYGYT

j_gene: TRBJ2-7
d_gene: NA
v_gene: TRBV9
CDR3aa: ASSLSVSGAYEQY

j_gene: TRBJ1-5
d_gene: TRBD1
v_gene: TRBV19
CDR3aa: ASSIAGQGSNQPQH

j_gene: TRBJ1-1
d_gene: NA
v_gene: TRBV5-1
CDR3aa: ASSLDLQGKTEAF

j_gene: TRBJ2-7
d_gene: NA
v_gene: TRBV7-2
CDR3aa: ASSFGRGVYEQY

j_gene: TRBJ2-1
d_gene: NA
v_gene: TRBV4-1
CDR3aa: ASSQTRGAGYNEQF

j_gene: TRBJ1-5
d_gene: NA
v_gene: TRBV7-9
CDR3aa: ASSRESNQPQH

j_gene: TRBJ1-1
d_gene: NA
v_gene: TRBV5-5
CDR3aa: ASSLLPARSTEAF

j_gene: TRBJ1-5
d_gene: NA
v_gene: TRBV7-8
CDR3aa: ASSLGLSNQPQH

j_gene: TRBJ1-5
d_gene: NA
v_gene: TRBV19
CDR3aa: ASARVSNQPQH

j_gene: TRBJ1-1
d_gene: TRBD1
v_gene: TRBV6-6
CDR3aa: ASSYSGGMNTEAF

j_gene: TRBJ2-1
d_gene: TRBD2
v_gene: TRBV5-4
CDR3aa: ASSLGASGGHEQF

j_gene: TRBJ2-7
d_gene: TRBD2
v_gene: TRBV7-9
CDR3aa: ASSLGREGSRATKY

j_gene: TRBJ2-7
d_gene: NA
v_gene: TRBV28
CDR3aa: ASSSPRGRGLEQY

j_gene: TRBJ2-1
d_gene: TRBD2
v_gene: TRBV28
CDR3aa: ASGQAGANEQF

j_gene: TRBJ1-2
d_gene: NA
v_gene: TRBV9
CDR3aa: ASSLHPGGASYGYT

j_gene: TRBJ1-1
d_gene: NA
v_gene: TRBV7-2
CDR3aa: ASSLAPRNTEAF

j_gene: TRBJ1-1
d_gene: TRBD1
v_gene: TRBV19
CDR3aa: ASRTGAWGMNTEAF